The sequence of this TCR beta chain was determined in a study of cytomegalovirus exposure and HLA in healthy donors (dated 2017 in TCRdb). About the study as a whole: The 666 repertoires of the first cohort and the 110 or so validation repertoires were produced on the same platform, according to a later analysis. High-throughput TCR immunosequencing, statistical association of individual TCRs with disease status, and machine learning were combined to predict cytomegalovirus infection status. Besides the first cohort of 666 subjects, a separate validation cohort made up of around 120 different subjects was used. The study aimed to test whether cataloging public T cell receptors could reveal signatures of past pathogen exposure. Overall study results and their limits: According to the authors, the approach could potentially be generalized to other disease states and immunological phenotypes. A later analysis lacked HLA typing for the validation cohort, so it scored co-occurrence in that cohort across all 120 or so repertoires. A total of fewer than 200 TCR beta chains were listed by the study as associated with cytomegalovirus. Cytomegalovirus status was reported to be diagnosed by the classifier with high specificity and sensitivity in both the original and validation cohorts. Most TCR sequences were observed very rarely across donors, whereas some public TCRs were present in many individuals. A few of the identified cytomegalovirus-associated TCR beta chains were confirmed in vitro to be specific for cytomegalovirus antigens. Of the cluster scores, roughly 95% were above 0 in a later analysis, which found that TCRs clustered in the first cohort also tended to co-occur in the 95 to 150 validation repertoires.

The germline V gene supplies CDR1 SGHDT and CDR2 YYEEEE. The germline V and J ends show losses of 5 bases and 6 bases respectively, and no gene match explains 8 bases of the junction. From the cysteine up to the phenylalanine, the CDR3 has a length of 14 residues. The sequence is cut down to CDR3 DNA, 42 bases in frame from base 1. With respect to this clone: No cognate antigen has been identified for it. Base quality data are lacking; no much larger clone is found one base away.

Donors formed part of the validation cohort, which comprised 120 subjects and was distinct from the first cohort of 550 to 850 subjects. The library was generated by the immunoSEQ multiplex PCR assay. The original pipeline was this. A statistical classification framework was built for diagnosing cytomegalovirus status from the catalog of TCR beta chain sequences. TCRdb stores this immuneACCESS table with in-frame sequences only. Part of the clones is absent; in the studies checked, under half of the shortfall reflects unresolved V genes, and no reason is known for the rest. From that table come the V and J calls and clone size; the DNA was used to work out D and trimming. Present in this sample are some 86,000 clones, roughly 93% of which were seen just once. The ten most abundant clones make up 3% to 4.5% of the sample.

The sequence was collected from a woman in her twenties or thirties in good health and CMV-seronegative. The V gene is TRBV5-6 and the J gene is TRBJ1-1; 9 bases in between match TRBD1. Sequencing input: PBMCs. The nucleotide sequence reads TGTGCCAGCAGGGTTTTGGGACAGGGCGCTGAAGCTTTCTTT. Translation gives CASRVLGQGAEAFF.